These 9 T cell receptor beta chains were all obtained from the same sample, sequenced in a study of T-cell memory formation after mild COVID-19. TCRdb independently ran MiXCR on the 5' RACE reads; one entry per CDR3 protein. The table has 150,000 to 200,000 distinct CDR3 sequences, approximately 18% seen once; the top ten hold roughly 3.8%. The sequencing input was PBMCs or a T cell subset sorted from them (not recorded which). Source of these receptors: a man between 18 and 35 years old who had mild COVID-19 (a few samples of this study predate the infection). Cell type and time point are not known.

This clonotype was counted between two and nine times. The chain has TRBV6-2 or TRBV6-3 and TRBJ1-2, with unresolved D. Germline loops: CDR1 MNHEY, CDR2 SVGEGT. Trimming pared 2 bases from V and 2 bases from J, leaving 9 bases between. The CDR3 is 14 residues long. The CDR3 coding sequence is TGTGCCAGCAGTTACACATCCATCAACTATGGCTACACCTTC. Translated: CASSYTSINYGYTF.

The chain links TRBV5-4 to TRBJ2-3; TRBD2 agrees at 8 bases. V dropped 3 bases and J dropped 4; count of bases not matched to a gene: 7. Germline V gene data show CDR1 as SGHNT and CDR2 as YYREEE (reference sequence). The CDR3 sequence is 15 residues long. CDR3: CASSSGLVLADTQYF. As DNA, the CDR3 is TGTGCCAGCAGCTCGGGACTAGTTTTAGCAGATACGCAGTATTTT.

This chain joins TRBV5-6 and TRBJ2-5; perhaps TRBD2 as D (5 bases). CDR1 SGHDT and CDR2 YYEEEE come from the germline V gene. The CDR3 extends over 17 amino acids. The V end lost 4 bases, the J end lost 5 bases, and 24 bases lay between the germline ends. This CDR3 is CASSAVKAWSWEETQYF. For the CDR3, the DNA is TGTGCCAGCAGCGCGGTCAAGGCATGGTCCTGGGAGGAGACCCAGTACTTC.

This chain connects TRBV10-2 to TRBJ1-6, with a tentative D call TRBD1 (5 bases). The ends were cut back, 3 bases at V and 7 bases at J, with 7 bases in the middle. The CDR3 is 13 amino acids. Germline-derived CDR1 and CDR2 are WSHSY and SAAADI. CDR3 in DNA: TGCGCCAGCAGTGACCCAGGGAATTCACCCCTCCACTTT. This sequence encodes CASSDPGNSPLHF.

Ten or more counts support this clonotype. The chain links TRBV4-1 to TRBJ2-4; D unresolved. Germline V gives CDR1 MGHRA, CDR2 YSYEKL. V lost 0 bases, J lost 4 bases, and 10 bases lay in between. This CDR3 has 15 residues. CDR3 in DNA: TGCGCCAGCAGCCAAGATCTGACCTTTAAAAACATTCAGTACTTC. Its translation: CASSQDLTFKNIQYF.

This clonotype was detected a few times. The J gene is TRBJ1-2, the V gene TRBV5-1; D unclear. This CDR3 is built from 14 residues. The V and J ends lost 1 base and 3 bases respectively, with 10 bases between them. Germline assignment: CDR1 SGHRS and CDR2 YFSETQ. The CDR3 DNA sequence: TGCGCCAGCAGCTTGCGTAGGGAGCACTATGGCTACACCTTC. As protein: CASSLRREHYGYTF. Based on the CDR3 plus reference TRBV5-1 and TRBJ1-2, the full variable domain is KAGVTQTPRYLIKTRGQQVTLSCSPISGHRSVSWYQQTPGQGLQFLFEYFSETQRNKGNFPGRFSGRQFSNSRSEMNVSTLELGDSALYLCASSLRREHYGYTFGSGTRLTVV.

This clonotype was detected ten times or more. The rearrangement joins TRBV29-1 to TRBJ1-4, with D unresolved. Trimming took off 7 bases at V and 7 bases at J, with 16 bases between the two ends. This CDR3 spans 13 amino acids. Germline V gene data show CDR1 as SQVTM and CDR2 as ANQGSEA. For the CDR3, the DNA is TGCAGCGCCTGCGAACCTTTGGGTGAAAAACTGTTTTTT. Translating it yields CSACEPLGEKLFF. Full variable domain (rest looked up from reference TRBV29-1 and TRBJ1-4): SAVISQKPSRDICQRGTSLTIQCQVDSQVTMMFWYRQQPGQSLTLIATANQGSEATYESGFVIDKFPISRPNLTFSTLTVSNMSPEDSSIYLCSACEPLGEKLFFGSGTQLSVL.

This rearrangement joins TRBV5-1 to TRBJ1-3; D gene ambiguous. This CDR3 has 17 residues. Germline CDR1 is SGHRS and CDR2 is YFSETQ. Trimming removed 2 bases from V and 0 bases from J, with 15 bases in between. The CDR3 DNA reads as TGCGCCAGCAGCTTTGGAGAAGGTCTCAGCTCTGGAAACACCATATATTTT. Its translation is CASSFGEGLSSGNTIYF.

This clonotype was counted a few times. CDR3 DNA sequence: TGTGCCAGCAGGAATCCGGGACAGGGATCTTCGTCCTACGAGCAGTACTTC. It translates to CASRNPGQGSSSYEQYF. The J gene is TRBJ2-7, the V gene TRBV11-2; 9 bases agree with TRBD1. Unmatched junction bases numbered 13, after V lost 6 bases and J lost 1 base. Germline CDR1 and CDR2: SGHAT and FQNNGV. This CDR3 has 17 amino acids.